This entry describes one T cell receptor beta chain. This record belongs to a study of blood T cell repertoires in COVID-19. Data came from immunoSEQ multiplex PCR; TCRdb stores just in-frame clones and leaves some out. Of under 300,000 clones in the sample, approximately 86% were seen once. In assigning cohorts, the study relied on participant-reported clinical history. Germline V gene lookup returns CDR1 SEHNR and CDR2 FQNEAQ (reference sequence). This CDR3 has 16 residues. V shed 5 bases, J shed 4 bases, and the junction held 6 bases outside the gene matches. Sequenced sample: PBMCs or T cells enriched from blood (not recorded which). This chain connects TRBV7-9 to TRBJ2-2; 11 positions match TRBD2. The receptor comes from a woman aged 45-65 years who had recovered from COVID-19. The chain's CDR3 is CASSRWTSGPTGELFF. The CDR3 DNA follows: TGTGCCAGCAGCCGATGGACTAGCGGGCCCACCGGGGAGCTGTTTTTT.